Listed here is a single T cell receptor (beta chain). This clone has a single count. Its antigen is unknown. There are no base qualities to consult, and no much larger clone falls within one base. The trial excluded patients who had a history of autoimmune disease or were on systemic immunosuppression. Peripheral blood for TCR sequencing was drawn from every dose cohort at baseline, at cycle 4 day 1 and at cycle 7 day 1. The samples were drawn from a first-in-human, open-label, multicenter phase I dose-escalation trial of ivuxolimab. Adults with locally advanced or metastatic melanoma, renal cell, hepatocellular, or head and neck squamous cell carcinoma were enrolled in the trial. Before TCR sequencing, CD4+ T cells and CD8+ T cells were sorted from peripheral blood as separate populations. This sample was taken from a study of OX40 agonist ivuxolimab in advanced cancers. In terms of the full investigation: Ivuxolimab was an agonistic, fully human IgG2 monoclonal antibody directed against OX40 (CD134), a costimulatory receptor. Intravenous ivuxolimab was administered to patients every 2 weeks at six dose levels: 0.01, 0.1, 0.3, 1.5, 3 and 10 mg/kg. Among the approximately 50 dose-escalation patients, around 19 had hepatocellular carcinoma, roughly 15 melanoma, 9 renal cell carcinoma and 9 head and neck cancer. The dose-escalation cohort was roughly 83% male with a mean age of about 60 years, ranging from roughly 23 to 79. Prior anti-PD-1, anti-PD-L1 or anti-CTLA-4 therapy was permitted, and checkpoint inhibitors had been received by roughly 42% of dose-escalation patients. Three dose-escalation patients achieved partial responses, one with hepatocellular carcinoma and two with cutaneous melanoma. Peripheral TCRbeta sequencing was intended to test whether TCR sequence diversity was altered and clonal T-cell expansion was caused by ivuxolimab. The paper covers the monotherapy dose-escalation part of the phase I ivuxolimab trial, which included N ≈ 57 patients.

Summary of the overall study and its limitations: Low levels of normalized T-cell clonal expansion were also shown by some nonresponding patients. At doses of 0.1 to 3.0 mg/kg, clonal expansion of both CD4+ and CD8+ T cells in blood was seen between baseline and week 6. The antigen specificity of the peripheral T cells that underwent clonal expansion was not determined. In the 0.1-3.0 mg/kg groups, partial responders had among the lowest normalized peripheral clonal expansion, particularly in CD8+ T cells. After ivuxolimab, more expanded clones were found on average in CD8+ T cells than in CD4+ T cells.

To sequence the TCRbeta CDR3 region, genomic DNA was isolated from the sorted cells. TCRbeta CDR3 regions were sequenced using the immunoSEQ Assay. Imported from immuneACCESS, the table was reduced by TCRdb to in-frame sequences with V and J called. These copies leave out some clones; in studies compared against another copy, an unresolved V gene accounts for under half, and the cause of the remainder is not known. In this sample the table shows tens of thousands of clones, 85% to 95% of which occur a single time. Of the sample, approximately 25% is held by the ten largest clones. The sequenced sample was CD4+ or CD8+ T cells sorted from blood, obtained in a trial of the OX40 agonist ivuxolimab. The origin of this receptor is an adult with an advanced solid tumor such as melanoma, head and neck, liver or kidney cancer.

The CDR3 here reads CASSPGRDLYEQYF. The DNA sequence is given as TGCGCCAGCAGCCCAGGACGGGATCTCTACGAGCAGTACTTC. The rearrangement combines TRBV5-1 with TRBJ2-7, and the D gene may be TRBD2, 5 bases matching. The CDR3 numbers 14 residues from cysteine through phenylalanine. Only CDR3 DNA remains: 42 bases, in frame from the first base. In the germline V gene, CDR1 corresponds to SGHRS and CDR2 to YFSETQ. Cut back by 4 bases and 3 bases, the V and J ends lie 14 bases apart.